Sequencing of this T cell receptor beta chain was carried out in a study of T cells in Graves' hyperthyroidism and ophthalmopathy. Uncontrolled infection, other autoimmune disease, pregnancy and lactation each barred patients from inclusion. Clinicians diagnosed patients from clinical symptoms, serum thyroxine and TRAb, thyroid ultrasound and orbital computed tomography. The investigators amplified TCR beta CDR3 regions from RNA transcripts. The TCR CDR3 was amplified in a first-round RT-PCR using the HTBI primer set. TCRdb re-analysed the multiplex PCR reads in MiXCR, keeping a single row per CDR3 protein. This table has 300,000 or so distinct CDR3 sequences, about a sixth appearing once. V was pared by 2 bases and J by 1 base, with 7 bases of the junction left unmatched. Germline loops: CDR1 DFQATT, CDR2 SNEGSKA (reference sequence). The CDR3 spans 17 residues. This clonotype was detected many times.

The chain links TRBV20-1 to TRBJ2-3; TRBD2 agrees at 12 bases. The receptor was isolated from a woman aged 60-70 years with Graves' ophthalmopathy. Material: blood. The CDR3 sequence is CSARLMGLAGRTDTQYF. The CDR3 bases are TGCAGTGCTAGACTCATGGGACTAGCGGGCCGCACAGATACGCAGTATTTT.